This T cell receptor beta chain was identified during a study of cytotoxic CD8 clonotypes in ibrutinib-treated CLL. Study-wide context: Patient counts were ten to eleven relapsed/refractory, more than 14 treatment-naive and 17 to 18 IGHV unmutated. Recorded responses included about 25 partial and 2 complete; following median roughly 74 months, 14 stayed remitted and roughly twelve progressed.

A note on this clone: The antigen remains undetermined.

Generated by immunoSEQ multiplex PCR, the TCRdb table keeps only in-frame clones and is missing some. In the table there are 150,000 or so clones, less than 85% of which are singletons. The CDR3 spans 15 residues. Germline V gives CDR1 SNHLY, CDR2 FYNNEI. J lost 2 bases, V lost 8 bases, and 8 bases had no gene match. Study-wide findings and caveats: Baseline clonality exceeded age-matched healthy donors and tracked circulating CD8+ T-cell counts. Having risen at ibrutinib response, clonality had fallen back toward baseline by progression.

The material sequenced was PBMCs, taken after 24 months of ibrutinib treatment. The clonotype originates from a human donor with chronic lymphocytic leukemia. The chain carries TRBV2 and TRBJ1-2, with 10 bases that match TRBD1. Written as DNA, the CDR3 is TGTGCCAGCCGACAGGGACAGGGGATAAACTATGGCTACACCTTC. Residues: CASRQGQGINYGYTF.